The 4 T cell receptor beta chains below were found in one sample sequenced in a study of blood T cell repertoires in COVID-19. Assay: immunoSEQ multiplex PCR; the TCRdb copy retains only in-frame clones and omits some. The sample contains 200,000 to 250,000 clones, roughly 82% of which appear only once. What was sequenced was peripheral blood. These receptors came from a man older than 75 with acute or convalescent COVID-19.

This clone appeared a few times. The rearrangement joins TRBV29-1 to TRBJ2-5; possibly TRBD1 for D (5 bases). The CDR3 has 12 amino acids. V was trimmed by 0 bases and J by 7 bases, leaving 9 bases between them. The germline V gene has CDR1 SQVTM and CDR2 ANQGSEA. The DNA of the CDR3 is TGCAGCGTTGAAGATGAAGGGGCGACCCAGTACTTC. The encoded protein is CSVEDEGATQYF.

This clone was counted once. The rearrangement joins TRBV9 to TRBJ1-5; weak D call: TRBD1 (5 bases). Trimming removed 0 bases at V and 2 bases at J, with 9 bases between. The CDR3 length is 15 residues. Germline lookup yields CDR1 SGDLS and CDR2 YYNGEE. CDR3 sequence reads: CASSVGGRGNQPQHF. In nucleotides, the CDR3 is TGTGCCAGCAGCGTAGGTGGCAGGGGCAATCAGCCCCAGCATTTT.

J is TRBJ2-2 and V is TRBV18, with TRBD2 as a possible D gene (5 bases). The length of the CDR3 is 16 residues. CDR1 and CDR2 (germline): KGHSH, LQKENI. Deletions cut 6 bases from V and 4 bases from J, with 18 bases between. The CDR3 DNA reads as TGTGCCAGCTCCCCCCGCGCGCAGGCGGGCACCGGGGAGCTGTTTTTT. Translating gives CASSPRAQAGTGELFF.

The V and J genes are TRBV28 and TRBJ2-5, with 9 bases matching TRBD1. This CDR3 has 15 residues. Trimming took 5 bases from V and 1 from J; bases not matched to a gene: 5. Germline assignment: CDR1 MDHEN and CDR2 SYDVKM. CDR3 in amino acids: CASSPSQGAQETQYF. For the CDR3, the DNA is TGTGCCAGCAGTCCCTCACAGGGGGCCCAAGAGACCCAGTACTTC. Using reference TRBV28 and TRBJ2-5 for the parts outside the CDR3, the full variable domain is DVKVTQSSRYLVKRTGEKVFLECVQDMDHENMFWYRQDPGLGLRLIYFSYDVKMKEKGDIPEGYSVSREKKERFSLILESASTNQTSMYLCASSPSQGAQETQYFGPGTRLLVL.